Each of the 21 T cell receptor beta chains below was sequenced from the same sample in a study of cytomegalovirus exposure and HLA in healthy donors. PCR amplification relied on 60 Vbeta primers (plus 13 Jbeta primers). Using immunoSEQ multiplex PCR, the repertoire was profiled, and TCRdb retains in-frame clones only, with some absent. This sample has fewer than 200,000 clones; about three quarters occur once, and the top ten carry roughly 1.9%. Input material: PBMCs. Every receptor here comes from a female donor in good health and CMV-seronegative.

The gene calls are TRBV7-9 and TRBJ2-3; no clear D gene. There are 15 residues in the CDR3. The germline CDR1 and CDR2 sequences are SEHNR and FQNEAQ (reference sequence). The V end was cut by 5 bases, the J end by 7 bases, with 19 bases between. The CDR3 nucleotides read TGTGCCAGCAGCCCCGCTCCGTCAGGTGGTTATACGCAGTATTTT. Translating it yields CASSPAPSGGYTQYF.

The chain recombines TRBV10-3 with TRBJ1-6; D unresolved. Germline CDR1 and CDR2: ENHRY and SYGVKD. The CDR3 is made up of 14 amino acids. V lost 0 bases, J lost 13 bases, and 13 bases lay in between. The CDR3 loop is CAISESPQPIPLHF. As DNA, the CDR3 is TGTGCCATCAGTGAGTCTCCCCAACCTATCCCCCTCCACTTT.

This rearrangement joins TRBV19 to TRBJ1-1; 7 bases align to TRBD1. The CDR3 is 14 amino acids. The germline V gene has CDR1 LNHDA and CDR2 SQIVND (reference sequence). After removal of 3 bases from V and 1 base from J, the junction contained 2 bases not matched to a gene. Written as DNA, the CDR3 is TGTGCCAGTAGTATTGAGGGGGCGAACACTGAAGCTTTCTTT. It specifies CASSIEGANTEAFF.

This chain uses TRBV5-1 with TRBJ2-3; D not certain. The CDR3 length is 15 residues. Trimming shortened V by 0 bases and J by 2 bases, and 10 bases separated the two germline ends. CDR1 and CDR2 (germline): SGHRS, YFSETQ. For the CDR3, the DNA is TGCGCCAGCAGCTTGGCCGGAGTTAACACAGATACGCAGTATTTT. Its protein product is CASSLAGVNTDTQYF. The complete variable domain, with remaining parts taken from reference TRBV5-1 and TRBJ2-3, reads KAGVTQTPRYLIKTRGQQVTLSCSPISGHRSVSWYQQTPGQGLQFLFEYFSETQRNKGNFPGRFSGRQFSNSRSEMNVSTLELGDSALYLCASSLAGVNTDTQYFGPGTRLTVL.

The chain is built from TRBV6-1 and TRBJ1-1; D remains unclear. The CDR3 sequence is 13 residues long. Looked up from germline, CDR1 is MNHNS and CDR2 is SASEGT. The V and J ends lost 6 bases and 5 bases respectively, with 13 bases between them. This CDR3 is CASSATPGTEAFF. The CDR3 DNA is TGTGCCAGCAGCGCTACACCGGGGACTGAAGCTTTCTTT.

The J gene is TRBJ1-5, the V gene TRBV6-1; perhaps TRBD1 as D (6 bases). V was shortened by 8 bases and J by 8 bases, with 10 bases between the two germline ends. The V gene's germline CDR1 is MNHNS and CDR2 SASEGT. The CDR3 spans 11 residues. This CDR3 reads CASCTGKPQHF. CDR3 nucleotide sequence: TGTGCCAGCTGCACAGGGAAGCCCCAGCATTTT.

This rearrangement joins TRBV18 to TRBJ1-2; D gene ambiguous. The germline CDR1 and CDR2 sequences are KGHSH and LQKENI. Trimming took 5 bases from V and 0 from J, leaving 10 bases between them. The CDR3 has 14 residues. This chain's CDR3 is CASSTEGANYGYTF. The CDR3 DNA sequence: TGTGCCAGCTCAACGGAGGGAGCTAACTATGGCTACACCTTC.

This sequence joins TRBV6-6 and TRBJ2-2; possible D gene TRBD1, 5 bases. CDR3 length equals 16 residues. From germline, CDR1 is MNHNY and CDR2 SVGAGI (reference sequence). Trimming cost V 0 bases and J 3 bases, with 11 bases left between them. The CDR3 bases are TGTGCCAGCAGTTACTCTGTCAGGGTGGACACCGGGGAGCTGTTTTTT. This gives the protein CASSYSVRVDTGELFF.

The chain is built from TRBV5-1 and TRBJ1-4, with D maybe TRBD1 (5 bases). CDR3 length equals 13 residues. Trimming removed 4 bases from V and 5 bases from J, with 9 bases in between. The germline CDR1 and CDR2 sequences are SGHRS and YFSETQ. This chain's CDR3 is CASSPGGNEKLFF. The CDR3 nucleotides read TGCGCCAGCAGCCCCGGGGGAAATGAAAAACTGTTTTTT. Together with reference TRBV5-1 and TRBJ1-4, the CDR3 gives the full variable domain: KAGVTQTPRYLIKTRGQQVTLSCSPISGHRSVSWYQQTPGQGLQFLFEYFSETQRNKGNFPGRFSGRQFSNSRSEMNVSTLELGDSALYLCASSPGGNEKLFFGSGTQLSVL.

This chain joins TRBV6-6 and TRBJ2-7; D uncertain. Trimming pared 0 bases from V and 0 bases from J, leaving 9 bases between. Germline CDR1 reads MNHNY; CDR2 reads SVGAGI (reference sequence). This CDR3 spans 15 amino acids. The DNA for the CDR3 is TGTGCCAGCAGTTACTCGCCAGTCGACTCCTACGAGCAGTACTTC. Translation: CASSYSPVDSYEQYF.

The rearrangement uses TRBV19 and TRBJ2-7, with D possibly matching TRBD2 (6 bases). The CDR3 contains 15 residues. The V gene's germline CDR1 is LNHDA and CDR2 SQIVND (reference sequence). The V end was cut by 6 bases, the J end by 0 bases, with 15 bases between. In DNA form, the CDR3 reads TGTGCCAGTAGGCAACGGGAGATACTCTCCTACGAGCAGTACTTC. This translates into CASRQREILSYEQYF.

V usage is TRBV29-1 and J usage is TRBJ2-2; 9 bases map to TRBD2. The CDR3 is 16 residues long. Germline assignment: CDR1 SQVTM and CDR2 ANQGSEA. The CDR3 region has the DNA TGCGGAGGGTGGGCGGGAGGGCCCGGAGACACCGGGGAGCTGTTTTTT. Its protein product is CGGWAGGPGDTGELFF.

The chain combines TRBV29-1 with TRBJ1-1; TRBD1 matches 7 bases. Germline lookup yields CDR1 SQVTM and CDR2 ANQGSEA. This CDR3 spans 13 amino acids. Trimming took 7 bases from V and 1 from J; bases not matched to a gene: 6. CDR3 sequence (DNA): TGCAGCGGAACCCGGGACAGGAACACTGAAGCTTTCTTT. Amino acids: CSGTRDRNTEAFF.

This clone was found a few times. The V call is TRBV29-1, the J call TRBJ2-6, with unresolved D. This CDR3 spans 13 amino acids. V lost 1 base and J lost 3, with 4 bases in between. Germline lookup yields CDR1 SQVTM and CDR2 ANQGSEA. The CDR3: CSVEVGGANVLTF. The CDR3 DNA reads as TGCAGCGTTGAAGTCGGTGGGGCCAACGTCCTGACTTTC.

V and J are TRBV19 and TRBJ1-2; D may be TRBD1 (5 bases). The V gene's germline CDR1 is LNHDA and CDR2 SQIVND (reference sequence). The CDR3 has 14 residues. Trimming removed 8 bases at V and 7 bases at J, with 20 bases between. CDR3 residues: CASGWGSPSFGYTF. Here the CDR3 DNA reads TGTGCCAGTGGATGGGGCTCTCCCTCGTTTGGCTACACCTTC.

The chain is built from TRBV7-9 and TRBJ2-3; the D gene is possibly TRBD2 (5 bases). Looked up from germline, CDR1 is SEHNR and CDR2 is FQNEAQ (reference sequence). The CDR3 is 15 amino acids. The V gene lost 1 base and the J gene lost 1 base, with 9 bases spanning the gap. CDR3 amino acids: CASSLGVRGTDTQYF. The DNA of the CDR3 is TGTGCCAGCAGCTTAGGGGTGAGGGGCACAGATACGCAGTATTTT.

V gene TRBV5-1 combines with J gene TRBJ2-2, with 7 bases that match TRBD1. V was clipped by 4 bases and J by 1 base; unmatched bases: 4. Germline V gene sequence: CDR1 SGHRS, CDR2 YFSETQ. This CDR3 comprises 15 residues. CDR3 amino acids: CASSRDRENTGELFF. Here the CDR3 DNA reads TGCGCCAGCAGCCGCGACAGGGAGAACACCGGGGAGCTGTTTTTT.

The rearrangement links TRBV29-1 to TRBJ1-5; D is possibly TRBD1 (5 bases). This CDR3 comprises 14 residues. The ends were cut back, 4 bases at V and 7 bases at J, with 17 bases in the middle. Looked up from germline, CDR1 is SQVTM and CDR2 is ANQGSEA. CDR3 sequence: CSVGQGGARQPQHF. In nucleotides, the CDR3 is TGCAGCGTTGGGCAGGGAGGGGCGAGGCAGCCCCAGCATTTT.

This chain links TRBV21-1 with TRBJ1-2; the tabulated D call, TRBD1, remains unverified against the DNA. TRBV21-1 has pseudogene status. The CDR3 has 16 amino acids. In DNA form, the CDR3 reads TGTGCCAGCAGCAAGTTGGGACAGGGGATTGTGGATGGCTACACCTTC. It specifies CASSKLGQGIVDGYTF.

This sequence joins TRBV5-1 and TRBJ1-1; a weak D match, TRBD1 (5 bases). This CDR3 is built from 13 residues. Trimming stripped 4 bases from V and 5 bases from J, with 12 bases between. Germline CDR1 reads SGHRS; CDR2 reads YFSETQ. In DNA form, the CDR3 reads TGCGCCAGCAGCCGGGGGGATAGAACTGAAGCTTTCTTT. Translation: CASSRGDRTEAFF.

This chain joins TRBV27 and TRBJ2-2; 11 nucleotides align to TRBD1. The CDR3 is 17 amino acids. V shed 3 bases and J 4 bases; nucleotides not matched to a gene: 7. Germline CDR1 is MNHEY and CDR2 is SMNVEV (reference sequence). The CDR3 spells CASSFFQDRGLTGELFF. CDR3 DNA: TGTGCCAGCAGTTTTTTCCAGGACAGGGGGCTCACCGGGGAGCTGTTTTTT.